This T cell receptor (beta chain) was found in a study of shared clonotypes between healthy human individuals. At deep level, the assay was performed. Measured with immunoSEQ multiplex PCR; TCRdb has only the in-frame clones, and not every one. The sample carries fewer than 1.8 million clones, about 98.5% recorded once. In regard to this clone: What it binds is unknown.

Findings and limits, study-wide: Naive subsets tended to show greater estimated richness than memory subsets.

Sequencing was done on a sample of naive CD4+ T cells sorted from blood. Specified subset: CD45RA+ positively selected. This sequence was found in a man aged 30 to 39 in good health.

The CDR3 coding sequence is TGTGCCAGCAGCGGACAGGGCTCGCTGGGCTATGGCTACACCTTC. Its translation is CASSGQGSLGYGYTF. The V gene is TRBV9, the J gene TRBJ1-2; 7 nucleotides match TRBD1. This CDR3 is 15 amino acids long. CDR1 and CDR2 (germline): SGDLS, YYNGEE. J was trimmed by 4 bases and V by 3 bases; bases with no gene match: 9.